These 19 T cell receptor beta chains originate from one sample sequenced in a study of regulatory T cells in long-lasting Graves disease. Arm-PCR with iRepertoire HTBI primers amplified the CDR3 regions for these TCR beta libraries. TCRdb processed the multiplex PCR reads anew with MiXCR; each CDR3 protein has one entry. The sample shows 550,000 or so distinct CDR3 sequences, 12% of them seen only once. Time point noted: newly diagnosed GD, antithyroid drugs for less than 3 months. The TCR library was made from RNA that had been extracted from PBMCs in TRIzol. These same records also appear under a second study, on T cells in Graves' hyperthyroidism and ophthalmopathy.

The sample consisted of peripheral blood mononuclear cells (PBMCs), taken at new diagnosis, from a patient treated with antithyroid drugs. The receptors were sampled from a woman in her 30s with Graves disease.

The table lists this clonotype with many counts. J is TRBJ2-5 and V is TRBV29-1; D gene unclear. Trimming stripped 4 bases from V and 2 bases from J, with 11 bases between. Germline V gene sequence: CDR1 SQVTM, CDR2 ANQGSEA. The CDR3 is 13 residues long. The DNA for the CDR3 is TGCAGCGTTGCTTTTTTAGGTCAAGAGACCCAGTACTTC. Protein sequence: CSVAFLGQETQYF.

Turning to this clonotype: A much larger clone lies one base from this, so it may be a read error. The chain employs TRBV19 and TRBJ2-7, with 7 bases matching TRBD1. The CDR3 covers 16 residues. CDR1 is LNHDA and CDR2 is SQIVND in the germline V gene (reference sequence). The CDR3, as DNA: TGTGCCGGTAGTAGAGGCCGGGACAGACCCTCCTACGAGCAGTACTTC. This codes for CAGSRGRDRPSYEQYF.

This clonotype was seen at least ten times. The genes are TRBV20-1 and TRBJ1-5; D unclear. The ends were cut back, 3 bases at V and 1 base at J, with 13 bases in the middle. From germline, CDR1 is DFQATT and CDR2 SNEGSKA (reference sequence). The CDR3 totals 15 residues. CDR3 coding DNA: TGCAGTGCTAGTGAGCCTTCCCGCAGCAATCAGCCCCAGCATTTT. Translation: CSASEPSRSNQPQHF.

This clonotype was counted many times. V gene TRBV11-3 combines with J gene TRBJ2-7, with D uncertain. The germline V gene encodes CDR1 SGHNT and CDR2 YENEEA. V shed 5 bases and J shed 3 bases, with 5 bases lying between them. This CDR3 contains 11 residues. The CDR3 is CASSTYYEQYF. For the CDR3, the DNA is TGTGCCAGCAGCACCTACTACGAGCAGTACTTC.

Points on this clonotype: At one of its ends the junction is not consistent with the germline gene, which may arise from a read error. The J gene is TRBJ2-1, the V gene TRBV25-1, with D possibly TRBD2 on 6 matching bases. In germline, CDR1 is MGHDK, CDR2 SYGVNS. The CDR3 is 10 amino acids. The CDR3 bases are TGCAGTAGCGGCTACAATGAGCAGTTCTTC. This encodes CSSGYNEQFF.

This clonotype has ten or more counts. This rearrangement joins TRBV7-2 to TRBJ1-2, with D possibly being TRBD1 (6 bases). The CDR3 length is 16 residues. Germline V lookup: CDR1 SGHTA, CDR2 FQGNSA. The V gene lost 5 bases and the J gene lost 0 bases, with 16 bases spanning the gap. The CDR3 reads CASSPLRGASNYGYTF. CDR3 DNA sequence: TGTGCCAGCAGCCCCCTACGGGGGGCTTCTAACTATGGCTACACCTTC.

This clonotype was recorded many times. This chain joins TRBV29-1 and TRBJ2-3; 7 bases are shared with TRBD2. Trimming took 5 bases from V and 2 from J; bases not matched to a gene: 4. CDR3 length equals 13 residues. Germline V gene sequence: CDR1 SQVTM, CDR2 ANQGSEA. CDR3 residues: CSVFTSATDTQYF. Here the CDR3 DNA reads TGCAGCGTTTTTACTAGCGCCACAGATACGCAGTATTTT.

This clonotype was counted at least ten times. This chain connects TRBV29-1 to TRBJ1-1; 7 bases line up with TRBD1. The V gene's germline CDR1 is SQVTM and CDR2 ANQGSEA. This CDR3 spans 14 amino acids. V was clipped by 7 bases and J by 0 bases; unmatched bases: 8. The CDR3 DNA sequence: TGCAGCGCTGACGAGGACAGGCTGAACACTGAAGCTTTCTTT. It is translated as CSADEDRLNTEAFF.

This clonotype showed up just a few times. The V and J genes are TRBV4-1 and TRBJ1-5, with a possible D match to TRBD1 (5 bases). The germline gives CDR1 MGHRA, CDR2 YSYEKL. V dropped 4 bases and J dropped 2 bases, with 15 bases sitting between them. This CDR3 comprises 16 residues. As DNA, the CDR3 is TGCGCCAGCAGCCTTAGGGTGGGGGAGGGCAATCAGCCCCAGCATTTT. Translation: CASSLRVGEGNQPQHF.

In its sample, this clonotype was seen a few times. CDR3 sequence reads: CASSLWPGTSGITYEQYF. CDR3 nucleotide sequence: TGTGCCAGCAGTTTGTGGCCGGGGACTAGCGGGATAACCTACGAGCAGTACTTC. The chain recombines TRBV5-4 with TRBJ2-7, with 13 bases identical to TRBD2. The CDR3 consists of 18 residues. The J segment lost 2 bases and the V segment lost 5 bases, leaving 13 bases of the junction unmatched. Germline CDR1 reads SGHNT; CDR2 reads YYREEE (reference sequence).

The chain couples TRBV7-2 to TRBJ2-5; 8 positions agree with TRBD2. V shed 5 bases and J 6 bases; nucleotides not matched to a gene: 5. Per germline, CDR1 SGHTA and CDR2 FQGNSA. The CDR3 has 13 residues. CDR3 sequence: CASSRGGRKTQYF. The CDR3 nucleotides read TGTGCCAGCAGCCGGGGGGGTAGAAAGACCCAGTACTTC.

This clonotype appeared many times. The chain is built from TRBV28 and TRBJ2-3; 8 bases are shared with TRBD2. The CDR3 has 15 amino acids. In germline, CDR1 is MDHEN, CDR2 SYDVKM. Unmatched junction bases numbered 2, after V lost 2 bases and J lost 1 base. The CDR3 nucleotides read TGTGCCAGCAGTTTACGGCGGGAGGGCACAGATACGCAGTATTTT. Amino acids: CASSLRREGTDTQYF.

This clonotype was counted many times. This chain connects TRBV10-3 to TRBJ2-5, with D unresolved. CDR3 size: 13 residues. V lost 8 bases to trimming and J lost 3 bases, with 13 bases between them. Germline CDR1 and CDR2: ENHRY and SYGVKD. The CDR3 loop is CAISSAFEETQYF. CDR3 DNA sequence: TGTGCCATCTCTTCGGCTTTCGAAGAGACCCAGTACTTC.

The genes are TRBV7-9 and TRBJ1-2; perhaps TRBD1 as D (6 bases). V was pared by 4 bases and J by 7 bases, with 16 bases between. Germline CDR1 and CDR2: SEHNR and FQNEAQ (reference sequence). The CDR3 runs 14 residues. The CDR3 region is CASSSQGPRFGYTF. The CDR3 DNA reads as TGTGCCAGCAGCTCACAGGGACCGCGATTTGGCTACACCTTC.

This clonotype was found many times. The chain is built from TRBV12-3 or TRBV12-4 and TRBJ1-5; 7 bases are shared with TRBD1. With 7 bases clipped from V and 0 bases from J, the junction kept 3 bases outside the gene matches. The CDR3 has 14 residues. In nucleotides, the CDR3 is TGTGCCAGCAAGGGACAGTATAGCAATCAGCCCCAGCATTTT. Protein: CASKGQYSNQPQHF.

The J gene is TRBJ2-1, the V gene TRBV28; no clear D. Trimming pared 8 bases from V and 7 bases from J, leaving 18 bases between. Germline CDR1 reads MDHEN; CDR2 reads SYDVKM. The CDR3 has 14 amino acids. The CDR3 loop reads CASGTPTTVNEQFF. The CDR3 coding sequence is TGTGCCAGCGGCACTCCCACTACGGTTAATGAGCAGTTCTTC.

Many counts were recorded for this clonotype. V is TRBV7-9 and J is TRBJ2-3; D may match TRBD1 or TRBD2 (5 bases each). In germline, CDR1 is SEHNR, CDR2 FQNEAQ (reference sequence). Trimming removed 5 bases at V and 1 base at J, with 16 bases between. The CDR3 is 16 residues long. CDR3 sequence: CASSPRDPGGTDTQYF. The CDR3 DNA reads as TGTGCCAGCAGCCCGAGGGACCCGGGCGGCACAGATACGCAGTATTTT.

This clonotype was observed a few times. V gene TRBV20-1 combines with J gene TRBJ1-5; 7 bases are shared with TRBD1. The CDR3 length is 14 residues. Germline V gene lookup returns CDR1 DFQATT and CDR2 SNEGSKA (reference sequence). The V segment lost 0 bases and the J segment 5 bases; nucleotides outside the gene matches: 4. CDR3 residues: CSARDGGGYQPQHF. In DNA, the CDR3 is TGCAGTGCTAGAGATGGAGGGGGCTATCAGCCCCAGCATTTT.

This clonotype has at least ten counts. The rearrangement uses TRBV11-1 and TRBJ2-4; tentatively, D is TRBD1 or TRBD2 (5 bases each). The ends were cut back, 0 bases at V and 8 bases at J, with 14 bases in the middle. Germline CDR1 and CDR2: SGHAT and FQDESV (reference sequence). CDR3 size: 15 residues. The DNA of the CDR3 is TGTGCCAGCAGCTTAGCGGAGAGGGGAGTGGACATTCAGTACTTC. As protein: CASSLAERGVDIQYF.